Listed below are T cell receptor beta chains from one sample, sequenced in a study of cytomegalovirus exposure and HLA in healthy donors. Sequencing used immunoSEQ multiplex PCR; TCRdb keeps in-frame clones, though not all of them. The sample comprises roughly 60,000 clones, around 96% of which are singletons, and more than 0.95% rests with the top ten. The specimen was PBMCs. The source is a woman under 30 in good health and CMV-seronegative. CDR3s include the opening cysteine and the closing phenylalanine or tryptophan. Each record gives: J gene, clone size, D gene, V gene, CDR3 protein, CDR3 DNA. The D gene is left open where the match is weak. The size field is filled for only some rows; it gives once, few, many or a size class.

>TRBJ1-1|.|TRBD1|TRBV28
CASSLLDRGWGAFF
TGTGCCAGCAGTTTATTAGACAGGGGGTGGGGAGCTTTCTTT
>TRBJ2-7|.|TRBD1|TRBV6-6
CASSYSTEPGQGF
TGTGCCAGCAGTTACTCTACCGAACCGGGACAGGGCTTC
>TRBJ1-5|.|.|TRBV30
CAWSPLSNQPQHF
TGTGCCTGGAGCCCCCTAAGCAATCAGCCCCAGCATTTT
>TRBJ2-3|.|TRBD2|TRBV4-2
CASSQDTSGSGDTQYF
TGTGCCAGCAGCCAAGATACTAGCGGGAGTGGTGATACGCAGTATTTT
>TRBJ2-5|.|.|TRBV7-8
CASSLGTTAQETQYF
TGTGCCAGCAGCTTAGGGACGACAGCTCAAGAGACCCAGTACTTC
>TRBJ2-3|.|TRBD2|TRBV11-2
CASSLGRTSGRADTQYF
TGTGCCAGCAGCTTAGGACGGACTAGCGGGAGGGCAGATACGCAGTATTTT
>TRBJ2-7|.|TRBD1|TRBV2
CASRRDRVNEQYF
TGTGCCAGCAGACGGGACAGGGTTAACGAGCAGTACTTC
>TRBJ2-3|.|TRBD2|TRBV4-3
CASSPNLAGRGGDTQYF
TGCGCCAGCAGCCCGAATTTAGCGGGCCGGGGTGGGGATACGCAGTATTTT
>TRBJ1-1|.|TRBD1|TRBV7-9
CASTSWTGGTEAFF
TGTGCCAGCACCTCCTGGACAGGCGGCACTGAAGCTTTCTTT
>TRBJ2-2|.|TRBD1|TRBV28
CASSREDRGTNTGELFF
TGTGCCAGCAGTCGCGAGGACAGGGGGACGAACACCGGGGAGCTGTTTTTT
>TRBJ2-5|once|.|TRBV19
CASSTRQVQETQYF
TGTGCCAGTAGTACCCGACAGGTCCAAGAGACCCAGTACTTC
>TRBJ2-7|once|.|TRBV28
CASTRTAIYEQYF
TGTGCCAGCACTAGGACAGCAATCTACGAGCAGTACTTC
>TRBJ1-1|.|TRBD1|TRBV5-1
CASSLGQGAEAFF
TGCGCCAGCAGCTTGGGACAGGGGGCTGAAGCTTTCTTT
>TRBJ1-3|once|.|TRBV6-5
CATLRGGSSGNTIYF
TGTGCCACCCTACGGGGGGGCTCCTCTGGAAACACCATATATTTT
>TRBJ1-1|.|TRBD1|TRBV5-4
CASSQGQGAEAFF
TGTGCCAGCAGCCAGGGACAGGGAGCAGAAGCTTTCTTT
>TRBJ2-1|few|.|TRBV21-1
CASTPGQPNEQFF
TGTGCCAGCACCCCGGGACAGCCAAATGAGCAGTTCTTC
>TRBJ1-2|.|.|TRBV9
CASSSGHLNYGYTF
TGTGCCAGCAGCTCGGGACATCTCAACTATGGCTACACCTTC
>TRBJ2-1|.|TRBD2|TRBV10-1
CASSTSGAAHYNEQFF
TGCGCCAGCAGTACTAGCGGGGCGGCCCACTACAATGAGCAGTTCTTC
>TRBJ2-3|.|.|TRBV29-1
CSVGSGGRHTQYF
TGCAGCGTTGGGAGTGGGGGCCGACATACGCAGTATTTT
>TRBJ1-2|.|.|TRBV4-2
CASSQAPPVADYGYTF
TGTGCCAGCAGCCAAGCCCCCCCGGTAGCTGACTATGGCTACACCTTC
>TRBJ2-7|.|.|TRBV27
CASSPPLRSYEQYF
TGTGCCAGCAGTCCCCCGTTGCGTTCCTACGAGCAGTACTTC
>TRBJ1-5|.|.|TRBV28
CASSLSGGLGNQPQHF
TGTGCCAGCAGTTTATCGGGGGGGCTTGGCAATCAGCCCCAGCATTTT
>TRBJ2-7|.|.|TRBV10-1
CASSESQGSYEQYF
TGCGCCAGCAGTGAGTCGCAGGGGTCCTACGAGCAGTACTTC
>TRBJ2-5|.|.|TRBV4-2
CASSQLRGSKETQYF
TGTGCCAGCAGCCAACTAAGGGGGAGCAAAGAGACCCAGTACTTC
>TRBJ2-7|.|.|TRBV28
CASSFGQGWEQYF
TGTGCCAGCAGTTTTGGGCAGGGGTGGGAGCAGTACTTC
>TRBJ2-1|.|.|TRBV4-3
CASSQVTGRLEVNNEQFF
TGCGCCAGCAGCCAAGTTACCGGGCGACTGGAGGTGAACAATGAGCAGTTCTTC
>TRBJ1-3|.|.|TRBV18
CASSRLTTEGNTIYF
TGTGCCAGCTCACGCCTGACGACAGAAGGAAACACCATATATTTT
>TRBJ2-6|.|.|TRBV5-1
CASSPYYSSGANVLTF
TGCGCCAGCAGCCCCTACTACTCCTCTGGGGCCAACGTCCTGACTTTC
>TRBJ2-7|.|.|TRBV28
CASSSQVGSDSRWYEQYF
TGTGCCAGCAGTTCTCAAGTGGGTTCGGACAGCCGTTGGTACGAGCAGTACTTC
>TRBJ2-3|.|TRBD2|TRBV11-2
CASSPRLAGGKWTDTQYF
TGTGCCAGCAGCCCCCGGCTAGCGGGAGGAAAGTGGACAGATACGCAGTATTTT
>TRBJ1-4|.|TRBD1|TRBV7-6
CGSSLAVFGTGEKLFF
TGTGGCAGCAGCTTAGCGGTGTTTGGGACAGGGGAAAAACTGTTTTTT
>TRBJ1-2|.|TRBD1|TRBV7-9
CASSLKDRGSHGYTF
TGTGCCAGCAGCTTGAAGGACAGGGGTAGTCATGGCTACACCTTC
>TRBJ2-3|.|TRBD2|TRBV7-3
CASSPGLATDTQYF
TGTGCCAGCAGCCCCGGACTAGCCACAGATACGCAGTATTTT
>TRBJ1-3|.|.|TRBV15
CATSPTPGSARTGGNTIYF
TGTGCCACCTCACCAACCCCGGGATCGGCCCGAACGGGCGGAAACACCATATATTTT
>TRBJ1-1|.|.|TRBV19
CASSDRNTEAFF
TGTGCCAGTTCGGACAGGAACACTGAAGCTTTCTTT
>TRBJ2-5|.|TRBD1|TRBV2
CASRGDRGLETQYF
TGTGCCAGCAGGGGGGACAGGGGGCTAGAGACCCAGTACTTC
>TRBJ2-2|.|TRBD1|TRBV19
CASSPRDRLTGELFF
TGTGCCAGTAGCCCCCGGGACAGGCTGACCGGGGAGCTGTTTTTT
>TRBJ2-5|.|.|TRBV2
CASSEGQIQETQYF
TGTGCCAGCAGTGAAGGGCAGATCCAAGAGACCCAGTACTTC
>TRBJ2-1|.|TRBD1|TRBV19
CASSMQGAGGEQFF
TGTGCCAGTAGTATGCAGGGGGCCGGTGGGGAGCAGTTCTTC
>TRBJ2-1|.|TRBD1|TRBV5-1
CASSPGQVSYNEQFF
TGCGCCAGCAGCCCCGGACAGGTCTCCTACAATGAGCAGTTCTTC
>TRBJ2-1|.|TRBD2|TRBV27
CASSLWLAGGREQFF
TGTGCCAGCAGTTTATGGCTAGCGGGGGGCAGGGAGCAGTTCTTC
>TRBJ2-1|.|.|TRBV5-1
CASSLPDSNEQFF
TGCGCCAGCAGCTTGCCGGACTCAAATGAGCAGTTCTTC
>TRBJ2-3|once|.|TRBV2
CASSEWATDTQYF
TGTGCCAGCAGTGAATGGGCCACAGATACGCAGTATTTT
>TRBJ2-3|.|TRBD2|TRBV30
CAWTRLAGGGDTQYF
TGTGCCTGGACCCGACTAGCGGGGGGAGGGGATACGCAGTATTTT
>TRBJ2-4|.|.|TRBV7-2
CASSLAGGWDIQYF
TGTGCCAGCAGCTTAGCGGGAGGATGGGACATTCAGTACTTC
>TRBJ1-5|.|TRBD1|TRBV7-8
CASSRDRAGQPQHF
TGTGCCAGCAGCCGAGACAGGGCGGGTCAGCCCCAGCATTTT